This T cell receptor (beta chain) was captured in a study of blood T cell repertoires in COVID-19. Study-wide context: Acute and convalescent COVID-19 samples came from the United States, Italy and Spain. The cDNA or gDNA used as material had been derived from T cells, B-cell-depleted T cells, or PBMCs.

Source study methods: Estimates of nucleated cell counts were drawn from the amplification of reference gene primers. Clones were sequenced by immunoSEQ multiplex PCR, and TCRdb holds only the in-frame ones, with some missing. That table gives V, J and clone size, and the DNA gave D and trimming. The top ten clones hold approximately 8.2% of a sample with about 170,000 clones, around 81% of them seen once. Seattle patients were enrolled during active infection and followed longitudinally. Germline CDR1 reads SGHRS; CDR2 reads YFSETQ. The CDR3 has 15 amino acids. The V segment lost 4 bases and the J segment 12 bases; nucleotides outside the gene matches: 12.

The sample was peripheral blood. The V gene is TRBV5-1, the J gene TRBJ1-3; 11 nucleotides line up with TRBD1. The origin of this receptor is a woman of 80 years or more with COVID-19, enrolled during active disease. CDR3 bases: TGCGCCAGCAGCCCCTTGATGGGACAGGGGGACATCATATATTTT. It is translated as CASSPLMGQGDIIYF.